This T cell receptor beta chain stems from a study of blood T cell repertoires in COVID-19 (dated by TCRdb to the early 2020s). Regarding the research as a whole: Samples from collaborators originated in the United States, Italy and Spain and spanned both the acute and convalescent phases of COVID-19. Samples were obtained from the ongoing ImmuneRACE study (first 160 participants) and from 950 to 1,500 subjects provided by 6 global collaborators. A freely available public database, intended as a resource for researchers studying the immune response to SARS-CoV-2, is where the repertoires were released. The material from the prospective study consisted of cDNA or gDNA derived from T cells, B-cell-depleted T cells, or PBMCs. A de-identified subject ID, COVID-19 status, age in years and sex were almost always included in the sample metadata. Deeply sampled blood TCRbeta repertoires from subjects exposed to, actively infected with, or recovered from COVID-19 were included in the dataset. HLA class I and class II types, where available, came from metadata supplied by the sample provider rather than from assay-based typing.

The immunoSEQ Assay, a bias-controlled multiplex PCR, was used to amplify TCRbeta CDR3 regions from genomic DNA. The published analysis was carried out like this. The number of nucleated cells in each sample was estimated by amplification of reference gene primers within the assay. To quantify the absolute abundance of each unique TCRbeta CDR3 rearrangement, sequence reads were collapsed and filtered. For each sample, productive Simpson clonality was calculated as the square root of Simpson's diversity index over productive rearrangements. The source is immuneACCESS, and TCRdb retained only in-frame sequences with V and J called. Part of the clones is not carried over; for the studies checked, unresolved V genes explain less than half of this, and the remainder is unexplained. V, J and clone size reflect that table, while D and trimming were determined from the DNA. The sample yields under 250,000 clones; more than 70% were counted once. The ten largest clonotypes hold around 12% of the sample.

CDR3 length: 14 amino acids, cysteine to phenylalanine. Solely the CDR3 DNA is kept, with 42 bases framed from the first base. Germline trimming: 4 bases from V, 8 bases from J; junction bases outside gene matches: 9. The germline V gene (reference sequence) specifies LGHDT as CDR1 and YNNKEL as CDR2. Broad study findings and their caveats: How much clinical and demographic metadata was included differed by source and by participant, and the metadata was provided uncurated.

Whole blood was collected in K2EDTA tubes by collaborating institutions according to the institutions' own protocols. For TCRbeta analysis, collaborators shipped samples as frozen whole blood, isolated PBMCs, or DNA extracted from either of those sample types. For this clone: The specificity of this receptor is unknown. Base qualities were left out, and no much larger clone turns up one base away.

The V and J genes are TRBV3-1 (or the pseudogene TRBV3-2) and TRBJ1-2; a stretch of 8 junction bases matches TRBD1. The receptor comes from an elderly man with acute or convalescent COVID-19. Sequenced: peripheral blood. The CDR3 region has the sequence CASSPRQGRSGYTF. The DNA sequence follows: TGTGCCAGCAGCCCACGACAGGGGAGGAGCGGCTACACCTTC.